Listed below are T cell receptor beta chains from one sample, sequenced in a study of blood T cell repertoires in COVID-19. The method was immunoSEQ multiplex PCR; TCRdb's version includes in-frame clones alone and lacks a portion of them. The sample carries 360,000 or so clones, roughly 80% recorded once. The material sequenced was PBMCs or T cells enriched from blood (not recorded which). These receptors all stem from a woman aged 50 to 60 who had recovered from COVID-19. CDR3s include the opening cysteine and the closing phenylalanine or tryptophan. D genes are given only for firm matches. The size field is filled for only some rows; it gives once, few, many or a size class.

d_gene: .
v_gene: TRBV12-3/TRBV12-4
abundance: .
j_gene: TRBJ2-3
CDR3nt: TGTGCCAGCGCGGGGCCAGATACGCAGTATTTT
CDR3aa: CASAGPDTQYF

d_gene: .
v_gene: TRBV9
abundance: once
j_gene: TRBJ2-5
CDR3nt: TGTGCCAGCAGCCTAAGTCCGGGTCCGGAGACCCAGTACTTC
CDR3aa: CASSLSPGPETQYF

d_gene: .
v_gene: TRBV12-3/TRBV12-4
abundance: .
j_gene: TRBJ2-7
CDR3nt: TGTGCCAGCAGTCTGGACTACGACTTTGAGCAGTACTTC
CDR3aa: CASSLDYDFEQYF

d_gene: .
v_gene: TRBV27
abundance: few
j_gene: TRBJ1-5
CDR3nt: TGTGCCAGCAGTGAGGTGGGGAGTGGCAATCAGCCCCAGCATTTT
CDR3aa: CASSEVGSGNQPQHF

d_gene: .
v_gene: TRBV4-3
abundance: .
j_gene: TRBJ2-2
CDR3nt: TGCGCCAGCAGCCAAGGTGACAGACTCACCGGGGAGCTGTTTTTT
CDR3aa: CASSQGDRLTGELFF

d_gene: TRBD1
v_gene: TRBV5-3
abundance: .
j_gene: TRBJ2-7
CDR3nt: TGTGCCAGAAGCGCCGGGACAGACTACGAGCAGTACTTC
CDR3aa: CARSAGTDYEQYF

d_gene: TRBD1
v_gene: TRBV5-8
abundance: .
j_gene: TRBJ2-7
CDR3nt: TGTGCCAGCAGCCTAAGAGGGCAGGGGGCTAACGAGCAGTACTTC
CDR3aa: CASSLRGQGANEQYF

d_gene: TRBD2
v_gene: TRBV27
abundance: .
j_gene: TRBJ2-3
CDR3nt: TGTGCCAGCAGTTTATTTGCAGCGGGACGCACAGATACGCAGTATTTT
CDR3aa: CASSLFAAGRTDTQYF

d_gene: TRBD2
v_gene: TRBV28
abundance: once
j_gene: TRBJ2-7
CDR3nt: TGTGCCAGCAGTTCTACCGGGACTAGCTACGAGCAGTACTTC
CDR3aa: CASSSTGTSYEQYF

d_gene: .
v_gene: TRBV4-1
abundance: .
j_gene: TRBJ1-1
CDR3nt: TGCGCCAGCAGCCTATCACCTAAGATGAACACTGAAGCTTTCTTT
CDR3aa: CASSLSPKMNTEAFF

d_gene: .
v_gene: TRBV7-2
abundance: .
j_gene: TRBJ1-6
CDR3nt: TGTGCCAGCAGCCCATTACAGGGAAGGAATTCACCCCTCCACTTT
CDR3aa: CASSPLQGRNSPLHF

d_gene: .
v_gene: TRBV25-1
abundance: .
j_gene: TRBJ1-6
CDR3nt: TGTGCCAGCAGTGGAGAGGTTAATTCACCCCTCCACTTT
CDR3aa: CASSGEVNSPLHF

d_gene: .
v_gene: TRBV7-2
abundance: .
j_gene: TRBJ1-1
CDR3nt: TGTGCCAGCAGCTTAGTTCGGGGGGGAGTCGTCTTT
CDR3aa: CASSLVRGGVVF

d_gene: .
v_gene: TRBV10-3
abundance: .
j_gene: TRBJ2-5
CDR3nt: TGTGCCATCAGCACCCTCGGGGTTGAGACCCAGTACTTC
CDR3aa: CAISTLGVETQYF

d_gene: .
v_gene: TRBV18
abundance: many
j_gene: TRBJ1-2
CDR3nt: TGTGCCAGCTCAATCACAGGGTCCTATGGCTACACCTTC
CDR3aa: CASSITGSYGYTF

d_gene: .
v_gene: TRBV28
abundance: once
j_gene: TRBJ1-2
CDR3nt: TGTGCCAGCAGTTTAGGAGGAGGGGTATTCTATGGCTACACCTTC
CDR3aa: CASSLGGGVFYGYTF

d_gene: .
v_gene: TRBV19
abundance: .
j_gene: TRBJ2-4
CDR3nt: TGTGCCAGTAGCTCCAGGGATTGGGAAAACATTCAGTACTTC
CDR3aa: CASSSRDWENIQYF

d_gene: .
v_gene: TRBV2
abundance: .
j_gene: TRBJ1-5
CDR3nt: TGTGCCAGCAAGGTCGACTATAGCAATCAGCCCCAGCATTTT
CDR3aa: CASKVDYSNQPQHF

d_gene: .
v_gene: TRBV5-1
abundance: .
j_gene: TRBJ1-2
CDR3nt: TGCGCCAGCAGCTTGACGCGGGTTAACTATGGCTACACCTTC
CDR3aa: CASSLTRVNYGYTF

d_gene: TRBD2
v_gene: TRBV11-2
abundance: .
j_gene: TRBJ2-5
CDR3nt: TGTGCCAGCAGCTTAAAACTAGCGGGGTTACAAGAGACCCAGTACTTC
CDR3aa: CASSLKLAGLQETQYF

d_gene: TRBD1
v_gene: TRBV19
abundance: .
j_gene: TRBJ2-7
CDR3nt: TGTGCCAGTAGTATTAGGGACAGGGGTCTCTACGAGCAGTACTTC
CDR3aa: CASSIRDRGLYEQYF

d_gene: TRBD1
v_gene: TRBV5-1
abundance: .
j_gene: TRBJ1-4
CDR3nt: TGCGCCAGCAGCTGGACAGGGACTAATGAAAAACTGTTTTTT
CDR3aa: CASSWTGTNEKLFF

d_gene: TRBD1
v_gene: TRBV19
abundance: once
j_gene: TRBJ2-7
CDR3nt: TGTGCCAGTAGCGTGGACAGGGTGGGGGAGCAGTACTTC
CDR3aa: CASSVDRVGEQYF

d_gene: TRBD1
v_gene: TRBV7-2
abundance: .
j_gene: TRBJ2-7
CDR3nt: TGTGCCAGCAGCTCGACAGGGGGATACGAGCAGTACTTC
CDR3aa: CASSSTGGYEQYF

d_gene: .
v_gene: TRBV2
abundance: .
j_gene: TRBJ1-5
CDR3nt: TGTGCCAGCCGGGACATAAATATGGGTAGCAATCAGCCCCAGCATTTT
CDR3aa: CASRDINMGSNQPQHF

d_gene: .
v_gene: TRBV7-2
abundance: .
j_gene: TRBJ1-2
CDR3nt: TGTGCCAGCAGCTCCTACCTTGGACTCGAAGATGGCTATGGCTACACCTTC
CDR3aa: CASSSYLGLEDGYGYTF

d_gene: .
v_gene: TRBV2
abundance: .
j_gene: TRBJ1-1
CDR3nt: TGTGCCAGCAATACAGGGTTCGGAGCTTTCTTT
CDR3aa: CASNTGFGAFF

d_gene: .
v_gene: TRBV7-8
abundance: once
j_gene: TRBJ1-2
CDR3nt: TGTGCCAGCAGCGCGCGGGTTAAGGCTCGGGGCTACACCTTC
CDR3aa: CASSARVKARGYTF

d_gene: .
v_gene: TRBV7-9
abundance: .
j_gene: TRBJ2-1
CDR3nt: TGTGCCAGCAGCTTAGAAAGGCCACCCGGAGAGGATGAGCAGTTCTTC
CDR3aa: CASSLERPPGEDEQFF

d_gene: .
v_gene: TRBV18
abundance: .
j_gene: TRBJ1-6
CDR3nt: TGTGCCAGCTCACCAAATAGAGAGTATTCACCCCTCCACTTT
CDR3aa: CASSPNREYSPLHF

d_gene: .
v_gene: TRBV30
abundance: .
j_gene: TRBJ2-2
CDR3nt: TGTGCCTGGAATGGCGGAGGCCCTCGATGGGGGGAGCTGTTTTTT
CDR3aa: CAWNGGGPRWGELFF

d_gene: TRBD1
v_gene: TRBV4-2
abundance: .
j_gene: TRBJ1-5
CDR3nt: TGTGCCAGCAGCCAAGACGGGACAGGGCTGAATCAGCCCCAGCATTTT
CDR3aa: CASSQDGTGLNQPQHF

d_gene: TRBD2
v_gene: TRBV6-5
abundance: .
j_gene: TRBJ2-7
CDR3nt: TGTGCCAGCGGACCGACTAGCGGATCCTCCTACGAGCAGTACTTC
CDR3aa: CASGPTSGSSYEQYF

d_gene: TRBD2
v_gene: TRBV18
abundance: .
j_gene: TRBJ2-5
CDR3nt: TGTGCCAGCTCACCAGGGAGGGGCCTTGGGGAGACCCAGTACTTC
CDR3aa: CASSPGRGLGETQYF

d_gene: TRBD1
v_gene: TRBV9
abundance: .
j_gene: TRBJ1-1
CDR3nt: TGTGCCAGCAGCGCCAGGGGGAGAGGGGATGAAGCTTTCTTT
CDR3aa: CASSARGRGDEAFF

d_gene: .
v_gene: TRBV7-9
abundance: .
j_gene: TRBJ2-3
CDR3nt: TGTGCCAGCAGCTCAGACAGCCCCCCAGATACGCAGTATTTT
CDR3aa: CASSSDSPPDTQYF

d_gene: .
v_gene: TRBV2
abundance: once
j_gene: TRBJ2-2
CDR3nt: TGTGCCAGCAGGGAGACAGGAGCGAACACCGGGGAGCTGTTTTTT
CDR3aa: CASRETGANTGELFF

d_gene: TRBD2
v_gene: TRBV19
abundance: .
j_gene: TRBJ2-1
CDR3nt: TGTGCCAGTAGTCGGAGACTAGCGGAGCAGTTCTTC
CDR3aa: CASSRRLAEQFF